This T cell receptor beta chain was profiled in a study of T cells in Graves' hyperthyroidism and ophthalmopathy. RNA transcripts were the template for amplifying TCR beta CDR3 regions. HTBI primers drove first-round RT-PCR of the TCR CDR3. From the multiplex PCR reads, TCRdb called clonotypes with MiXCR, one entry per CDR3 protein. The sample lists approximately 590,000 distinct CDR3 sequences; 15% to 18% were seen once. Germline CDR1 reads ENHRY; CDR2 reads SYGVKD. The CDR3 has 13 amino acids. About this clonotype itself: One end of the junction does not line up with germline, which may come from a read error.

The sample comprised blood. This TCR was recovered from a woman in her twenties or thirties with Graves' hyperthyroidism. The gene calls are TRBV10-3 and TRBJ2-5; 8 positions match TRBD1. CDR3 amino acids: CATSKDRGETQYF. In DNA form, the CDR3 reads TGTGCCACCAGTAAAGACAGGGGAGAGACCCAGTACTTC.